A single sample is the source of the 16 T cell receptor beta chains below, sequenced in a study of shared clonotypes between healthy human individuals. Some clones are missing from TCRdb's copy, which holds only in-frame ones; the method was immunoSEQ multiplex PCR. The data show around 2,000,000 clones, with roughly 91% seen just once and under 2% held by the top ten. Naive CD8 cells were CD45RO-negative, positively selected for CCR7, excluding terminally differentiated effector memory CD45RA+ cells. Sequenced input: naive CD8+ T cells from PBMCs. The receptors here all came from a man younger than 35 in good health. Some clones in this sample may be carry-over from other donors' samples.

V usage is TRBV4-1 and J usage is TRBJ1-2, with 7 bases that match TRBD1. CDR3 size: 14 residues. The V gene end was trimmed by 1 base and the J gene end by 8 bases; junction bases not matched to a gene: 7. The germline V gene has CDR1 MGHRA and CDR2 YSYEKL. Written as DNA, the CDR3 is TGCGCCAGCAGCCAAGTAAGGGGACAGTCGGGCTACACCTTC. It specifies CASSQVRGQSGYTF.

The chain is built from TRBV6-5 and TRBJ2-1; TRBD2 agrees at 7 bases. Germline-derived CDR1 and CDR2 are MNHEY and SVGAGI. This CDR3 contains 15 residues. The V and J ends lost 7 bases and 7 bases, in that order; junction bases with no gene match: 13. The CDR3 loop reads CASIGPAGAGNEQFF. Written as DNA, the CDR3 is TGTGCCAGCATTGGACCGGCGGGAGCGGGGAATGAGCAGTTCTTC.

The chain uses TRBV30 and TRBJ2-2, with 13 bases matching TRBD2. CDR3 length: 18 amino acids. Trimming took 3 bases from V and 6 from J; bases not matched to a gene: 13. Germline CDR1 and CDR2: GTSNPN and SVGIG (reference sequence). CDR3 sequence (DNA): TGTGCCTGGAGCCGGCCGGGACTAGCGGGAAGGAGGCCCGGGGAGCTGTTTTTT. Residues: CAWSRPGLAGRRPGELFF.

A word on this clone: The sample holds other DNA sequences that translate to the same CDR3. This chain connects TRBV5-4 to TRBJ2-7; D gene unclear. The germline V gene encodes CDR1 SGHNT and CDR2 YYREEE (reference sequence). The V and J ends lost 0 bases and 3 bases respectively, with 7 bases between them. CDR3 length: 13 residues. CDR3 sequence reads: CASSLDILYEQYF. CDR3 nucleotide sequence: TGTGCCAGCAGCTTGGACATCCTCTACGAGCAGTACTTC.

CDR3 nucleotide sequence: TGTGCCAGCAGTCATGACAGACATGACACCGGGGAGCTGTTTTTT. Amino acids: CASSHDRHDTGELFF. This rearrangement joins TRBV28 to TRBJ2-2; a possible D gene is TRBD1 (5 bases). CDR3 size: 15 residues. Deletions cut 5 bases from V and 3 bases from J, with 13 bases between. In germline, CDR1 is MDHEN, CDR2 SYDVKM.

The chain employs TRBV7-9 and TRBJ2-2, with a weak D call TRBD1 (5 bases). CDR3 size: 13 residues. Germline V gene data show CDR1 as SEHNR and CDR2 as FQNEAQ (reference sequence). V gave up 3 bases and J gave up 6 bases, with 8 bases separating them. CDR3 in amino acids: CASSFQGPGELFF. The CDR3 region has the DNA TGTGCCAGCAGCTTTCAGGGTCCCGGGGAGCTGTTTTTT.

The chain links TRBV25-1 to TRBJ2-3, with D unresolved. V shed 3 bases and J shed 4 bases, with 11 bases lying between them. The CDR3 contains 14 residues. Germline-derived CDR1 and CDR2 are MGHDK and SYGVNS. As DNA, the CDR3 is TGTGCCAGCAGTGACCCGCGGAAGTCAGATACGCAGTATTTT. The encoded protein is CASSDPRKSDTQYF. The full variable domain, rest sourced from reference TRBV25-1 and TRBJ2-3, is EADIYQTPRYLVIGTGKKITLECSQTMGHDKMYWYQQDPGMELHLIHYSYGVNSTEKGDLSSESTVSRIRTEHFPLTLESARPSHTSQYLCASSDPRKSDTQYFGPGTRLTVL.

This chain links TRBV5-1 with TRBJ2-7, with 7 bases matching TRBD1. The CDR3 is 14 amino acids. The V gene's germline CDR1 is SGHRS and CDR2 YFSETQ. V was pared by 4 bases and J by 0 bases, with 4 bases of the junction left unmatched. The CDR3 protein is CASSTDRDSYEQYF. CDR3 in DNA: TGCGCCAGCAGCACCGACAGGGACTCCTACGAGCAGTACTTC.

The genes are TRBV15 and TRBJ2-3; TRBD1 might be the D (5 bases). Germline V gene data show CDR1 as LNHNV and CDR2 as YYDKDF (reference sequence). V lost 6 bases to trimming and J lost 0 bases, with 16 bases between them. CDR3 length equals 16 residues. CDR3 protein: CATRAGRQTSTDTQYF. For the CDR3, the DNA is TGTGCCACCAGGGCAGGGCGACAGACTAGCACAGATACGCAGTATTTT.

The chain links TRBV6-1 to TRBJ2-2, with a tentative D call TRBD2 (6 bases). CDR1 is MNHNS, CDR2 SASEGT, per germline. Trimming stripped 2 bases from V and 2 bases from J, with 9 bases between. This CDR3 is 15 amino acids long. The CDR3 DNA sequence: TGTGCCAGCAGTGAATGGGACTCCAACACCGGGGAGCTGTTTTTT. This encodes CASSEWDSNTGELFF.

The J gene is TRBJ2-5, the V gene TRBV27; D not resolved. Trimming left V 5 bases short and J 0 bases short, with 10 bases between. The CDR3 runs to 14 residues. The V gene's germline CDR1 is MNHEY and CDR2 SMNVEV (reference sequence). CDR3 sequence: CASSVLANQETQYF. Written as DNA, the CDR3 is TGTGCCAGCAGTGTTTTAGCAAACCAAGAGACCCAGTACTTC.

The chain uses TRBV7-2 and TRBJ2-7; a weak D match, TRBD2 (5 bases). Germline values: CDR1 SGHTA, CDR2 FQGNSA. This CDR3 has 14 amino acids. Trimming took 5 bases from V and 4 from J, leaving 15 bases between them. CDR3 residues: CASSLRGLRYEQYF. The CDR3 DNA sequence: TGTGCCAGCAGCCTCAGAGGACTTCGTTACGAGCAGTACTTC.

This clone was seen a single time. The V and J genes are TRBV9 and TRBJ1-2; D might be TRBD1 (6 bases). V was cut by 3 bases and J by 0 bases, with 15 bases left in between. Germline V gene lookup returns CDR1 SGDLS and CDR2 YYNGEE. This CDR3 has 16 residues. CDR3 nucleotides: TGTGCCAGCAGCGGTAGCGGGGACATATCTAACTATGGCTACACCTTC. Amino acids: CASSGSGDISNYGYTF.

This clone was observed a few times. The chain links TRBV30 to TRBJ1-1, with D possibly being TRBD1 (6 bases). V was shortened by 6 bases and J by 0 bases, with 11 bases between the two germline ends. The CDR3 contains 13 residues. Germline V gives CDR1 GTSNPN, CDR2 SVGIG (reference sequence). CDR3 in DNA: TGTGCCTGTCGGGGGCCCATGAACACTGAAGCTTTCTTT. Protein product: CACRGPMNTEAFF.

The chain combines TRBV29-1 with TRBJ2-1; 8 positions match TRBD2. This CDR3 has 15 residues. Germline V gene data show CDR1 as SQVTM and CDR2 as ANQGSEA. V shed 4 bases and J 0 bases; nucleotides not matched to a gene: 5. Here the CDR3 reads CSVVPSGSSYNEQFF. Written as DNA, the CDR3 is TGCAGCGTTGTCCCCAGCGGGAGCTCCTACAATGAGCAGTTCTTC.

With respect to this clone: Additional DNA sequences in this sample encode the identical CDR3. V usage is TRBV27 and J usage is TRBJ1-1; D is possibly TRBD1 (6 bases). The CDR3 runs 15 residues. Trimming cost V 2 bases and J 0 bases, with 10 bases left between them. Germline CDR1 and CDR2: MNHEY and SMNVEV (reference sequence). The CDR3 DNA reads as TGTGCCAGCAGTTTAAGAGGGGGAATGAACACTGAAGCTTTCTTT. It specifies CASSLRGGMNTEAFF.